The rows below give T cell receptor beta chains drawn from one sample of a study of regulatory T cells in long-lasting Graves disease. One entry per CDR3 protein results from TCRdb running MiXCR on the reads. Among approximately 600 distinct CDR3 sequences listed, around 58% were seen once. The source was peripheral blood mononuclear cells (PBMCs), collected with antithyroid drug treatment, in newly diagnosed or persistent Graves disease (not recorded which). These receptors were taken from a female donor with Graves disease. CDR3s include the opening cysteine and the closing phenylalanine or tryptophan. Each record gives: V gene, J gene, CDR3 length, D gene, clone size, CDR3 DNA, CDR3 protein. D genes are given only for firm matches. Rows may omit the clone size; those that give it use once, few, many or a size class.

TRBV7-2	TRBJ1-2	12	.	.	TGTGCCAGCAGCTTACGGACGGGTGGCTACACCTTC	CASSLRTGGYTF
TRBV29-1	TRBJ2-2	13	.	.	TGCAGCGCGCGACACGCGAACACCGGGGAGCTGTTTTTT	CSARHANTGELFF
TRBV12-3/TRBV12-4	TRBJ2-7	14	.	.	TGTGCCAGCAGTTTATTCCCTCCTAAGGACGAGCAGTACTTC	CASSLFPPKDEQYF
TRBV7-2	TRBJ2-7	12	TRBD1	.	TGTGCCAGCAGTCTAGCACAGGGGGAGCAGTACTTC	CASSLAQGEQYF
TRBV24-1	TRBJ2-1	17	TRBD2	few	TGTGCCACCAGTGTCCCCGTGCCGGGACTAGCGGACAATGAGCAGTTCTTC	CATSVPVPGLADNEQFF
TRBV19	TRBJ2-1	16	.	.	TGTGCCAGTAGTCCGACGCGCTTAATACCCTACAATGAGCAGTTCTTC	CASSPTRLIPYNEQFF
TRBV28	TRBJ1-5	14	.	.	TGTGCCAGCTTCCCGAGGAATAGCAATCAGCCCCAGCATTTT	CASFPRNSNQPQHF
TRBV4-2	TRBJ2-6	16	.	.	TGTGCCAGCAGCCAGGAACAGTCCTCTGGGGCCAACGTCCTGACTTTC	CASSQEQSSGANVLTF
TRBV30	TRBJ2-1	12	TRBD2	few	TGTGCCTGGAGTAGCGGGGGCAATGAGCAGTTCTTC	CAWSSGGNEQFF
TRBV7-2	TRBJ2-1	16	.	.	TGTGCCAGCAGCTTAAGACAGAAGGGGAATAGCAATGAGCAGTTCTTC	CASSLRQKGNSNEQFF
TRBV27	TRBJ2-1	21	TRBD2	.	TGTGCCAGCACCCAAGGAGGGGTGGTTAGCGGGAGGTTTAGCTCCTACAATGAGCAGTTCTTC	CASTQGGVVSGRFSSYNEQFF
TRBV11-2	TRBJ1-5	13	.	.	TGTGCCAGCAGCTTGAATGGGGGTCAGCCCCAGCATTTT	CASSLNGGQPQHF
TRBV29-1	TRBJ2-1	14	TRBD2	few	TGCAGCGCCCAGGGACTAGCGGCCTTGGGGGAGCAGTTCTTC	CSAQGLAALGEQFF
TRBV24-1	TRBJ1-4	17	TRBD1	.	TGTGCCACCAGTGATTCGGGAGGGGGGACAGAAGATGAAAAACTGTTTTTT	CATSDSGGGTEDEKLFF
TRBV28	TRBJ2-4	13	.	.	TGTGCCAGCAGGACTATAGCCAAAAACATTCAGTACTTC	CASRTIAKNIQYF